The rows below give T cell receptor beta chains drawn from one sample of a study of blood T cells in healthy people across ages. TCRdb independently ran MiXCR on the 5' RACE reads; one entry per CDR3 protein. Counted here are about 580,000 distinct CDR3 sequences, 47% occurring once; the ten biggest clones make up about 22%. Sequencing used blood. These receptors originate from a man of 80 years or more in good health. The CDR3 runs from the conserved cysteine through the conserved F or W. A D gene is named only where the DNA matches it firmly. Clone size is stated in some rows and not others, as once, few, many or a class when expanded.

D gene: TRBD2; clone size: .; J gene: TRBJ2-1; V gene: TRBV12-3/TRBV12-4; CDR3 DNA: TGTGCCAGCAGTGTGGGACTAGCGGGAGGTTTCAATGAGCAGTTCTTC; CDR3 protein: CASSVGLAGGFNEQFF
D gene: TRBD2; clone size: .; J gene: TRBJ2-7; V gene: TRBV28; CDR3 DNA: TGTGCCAGCAGTCCTCTAGCGGGAGGTTTCGAGCAGTACTTC; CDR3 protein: CASSPLAGGFEQYF
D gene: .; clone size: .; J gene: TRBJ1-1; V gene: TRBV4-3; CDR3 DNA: TGCGCCAGCAGCACACAGGGATCCAACACTGAAGCTTTCTTT; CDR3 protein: CASSTQGSNTEAFF
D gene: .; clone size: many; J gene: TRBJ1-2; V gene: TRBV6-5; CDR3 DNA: TGTGCCAGCAGTCCCCTCCCGGACAGCCAAAATGGCTACACCTTC; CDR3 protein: CASSPLPDSQNGYTF
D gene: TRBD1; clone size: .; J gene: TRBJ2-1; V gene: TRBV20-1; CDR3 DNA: TGCAGTGCTAGAGCGCAGGGGGCAGGGGGTGAGCAGTTCTTC; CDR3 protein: CSARAQGAGGEQFF
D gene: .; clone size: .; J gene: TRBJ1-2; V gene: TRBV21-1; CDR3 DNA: TGTGCCAGCAGTAAAGAGGGGACGGAGGACAACTATGGCTACACCTTC; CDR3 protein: CASSKEGTEDNYGYTF
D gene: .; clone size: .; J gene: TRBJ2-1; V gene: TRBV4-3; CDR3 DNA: TGCGCCAGCAGCCAAGATATTCGGCGGAACTCCTACAATGAGCAGTTCTTC; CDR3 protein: CASSQDIRRNSYNEQFF
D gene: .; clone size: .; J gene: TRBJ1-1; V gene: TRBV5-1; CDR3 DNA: TGCGCCAGCAGCTTGGGCTCAGGGCGGACTGAAGCTTTCTTT; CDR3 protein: CASSLGSGRTEAFF
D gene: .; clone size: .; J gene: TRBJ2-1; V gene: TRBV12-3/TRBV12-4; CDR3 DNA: TGTGCCAGCAGTTTCGGGCCCCTAAATGAGCAGTTCTTC; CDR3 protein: CASSFGPLNEQFF
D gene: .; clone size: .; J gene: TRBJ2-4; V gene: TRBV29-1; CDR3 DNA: TGCAGCGTTGAAGGGGGCCAGGAAGGAAACATTCAGTACTTC; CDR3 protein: CSVEGGQEGNIQYF
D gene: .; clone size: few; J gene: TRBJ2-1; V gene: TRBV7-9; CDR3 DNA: TGTGCCAGCAGCTTGGCCTCCATCCAATACAATGAGCAGTTCTTC; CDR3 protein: CASSLASIQYNEQFF
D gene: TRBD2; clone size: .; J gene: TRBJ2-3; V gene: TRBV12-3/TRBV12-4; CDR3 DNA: TGTGCCTCGGGGGGAGGGGTGGATACGCAGTATTTT; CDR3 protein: CASGGGVDTQYF
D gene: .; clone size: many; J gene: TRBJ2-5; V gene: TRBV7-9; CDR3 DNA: TGTGCCAGCAGCTTAGCGACGGGGCAAGAGACCCAGTACTTC; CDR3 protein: CASSLATGQETQYF
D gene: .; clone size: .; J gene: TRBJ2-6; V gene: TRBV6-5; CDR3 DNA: TGTGCCAGCAGTCCAAGGGGTCCCTCTGGGGCCAACGTCCTGACTTTC; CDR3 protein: CASSPRGPSGANVLTF
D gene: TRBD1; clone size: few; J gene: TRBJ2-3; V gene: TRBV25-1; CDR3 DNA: TGTGCCAGCAGCAAGACAGGGGCTACAGATACGCAGTATTTT; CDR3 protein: CASSKTGATDTQYF
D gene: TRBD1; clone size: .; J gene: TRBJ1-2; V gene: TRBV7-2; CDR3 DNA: TGTGCCAGCAGCTTGCACAGGGGGGGAGCTAACTATGGCTACACCTTC; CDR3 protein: CASSLHRGGANYGYTF
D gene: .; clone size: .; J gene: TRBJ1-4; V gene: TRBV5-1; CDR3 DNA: TGCGCCAGCAGCCCCGGGTCAAACAATGAAAAACTGTTTTTT; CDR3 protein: CASSPGSNNEKLFF
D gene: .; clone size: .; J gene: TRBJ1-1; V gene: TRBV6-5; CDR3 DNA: TGTGCCAGCAGTACTCTGCAGGGAACTGAAGCTTTCTTT; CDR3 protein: CASSTLQGTEAFF
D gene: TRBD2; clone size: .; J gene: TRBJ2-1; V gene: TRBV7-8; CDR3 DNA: TGTGCCAGCAGCTTATTGGCTAGCGGGTCCTACAATGAGCAGTTCTTC; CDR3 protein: CASSLLASGSYNEQFF
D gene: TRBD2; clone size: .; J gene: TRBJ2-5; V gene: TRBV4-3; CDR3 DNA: TGCGCCAGCAGCCAATCCTGGACTAGCGGGGGAGAGACCCAGTACTTC; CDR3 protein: CASSQSWTSGGETQYF
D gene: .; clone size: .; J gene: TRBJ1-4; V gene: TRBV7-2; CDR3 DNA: TGTGCCAGCAGCTTACTCCAGGTCGGGGAAAAACTGTTTTTT; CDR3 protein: CASSLLQVGEKLFF
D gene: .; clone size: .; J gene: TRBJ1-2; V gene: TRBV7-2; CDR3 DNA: TGTGCCAGCAGACCTCAAACAGGCGGCTACACCTTC; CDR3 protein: CASRPQTGGYTF
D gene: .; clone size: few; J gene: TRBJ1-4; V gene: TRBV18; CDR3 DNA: TGTGCCAGCTCACCGGACAGTAATGAAAAACTGTTTTTT; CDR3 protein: CASSPDSNEKLFF
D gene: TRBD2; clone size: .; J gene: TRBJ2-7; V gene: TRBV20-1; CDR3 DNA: TGCAGTGCTAGAGATATAGCTAGCGGGAGCCACGAGCAGTACTTC; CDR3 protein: CSARDIASGSHEQYF
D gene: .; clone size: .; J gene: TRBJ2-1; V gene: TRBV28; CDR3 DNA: TGTGCCAGCAGTTTATTCGGCTGCACCAAGTTCTTC; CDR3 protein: CASSLFGCTKFF
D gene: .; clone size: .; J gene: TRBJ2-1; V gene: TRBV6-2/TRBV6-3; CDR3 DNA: TGTGCCAGCAGTTACTACAAGGAGGGCCTGAGGCATGAGCAGTTCTTC; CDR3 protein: CASSYYKEGLRHEQFF
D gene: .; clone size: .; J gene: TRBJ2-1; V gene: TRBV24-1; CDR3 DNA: TGTGCCACCAGTGATTTGGCAGCCCGTTCCTACAATGAGCAGTTCTTC; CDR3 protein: CATSDLAARSYNEQFF
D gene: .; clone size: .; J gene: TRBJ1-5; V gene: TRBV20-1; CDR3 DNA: TGCAGTGCTAGAGGCCCCCGGTGGGATCAGCCCCAGCATTTT; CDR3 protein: CSARGPRWDQPQHF
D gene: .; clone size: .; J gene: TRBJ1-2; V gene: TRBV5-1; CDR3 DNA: TGCGCCAGCAGCTTGGCCGACGCCTGGAACTATGGCTACACCTTC; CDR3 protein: CASSLADAWNYGYTF
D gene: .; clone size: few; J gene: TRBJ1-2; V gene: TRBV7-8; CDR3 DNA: TGTGCCAGCAGCTTAGATGGGGCGGTGGACTATGGCTACACCTTC; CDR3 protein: CASSLDGAVDYGYTF
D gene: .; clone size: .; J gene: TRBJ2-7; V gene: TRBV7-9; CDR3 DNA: TGTGCCAGCAGCGTGGACCAGCCCAGCTACGAGCAGTACTTC; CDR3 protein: CASSVDQPSYEQYF
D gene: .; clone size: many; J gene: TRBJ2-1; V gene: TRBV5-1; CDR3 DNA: TGCGCCAGCAGCTTGGGACAGACCTACAATGAGCAGTTCTTC; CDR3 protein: CASSLGQTYNEQFF
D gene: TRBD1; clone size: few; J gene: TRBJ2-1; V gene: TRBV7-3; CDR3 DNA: TGTGCCAGCAGCCCACGGACAGGGACTGATGAGCAGTTCTTC; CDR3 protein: CASSPRTGTDEQFF
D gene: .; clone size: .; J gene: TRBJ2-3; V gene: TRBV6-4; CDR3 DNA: TGTGCCAGCAGTGTGCGGGGTCCCGCTAGCACAGATACGCAGTATTTT; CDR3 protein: CASSVRGPASTDTQYF
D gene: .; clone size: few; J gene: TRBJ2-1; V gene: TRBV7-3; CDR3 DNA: TGTGCCAGCAGCTTACGGCCGGTGGACGGAGACAATGAGCAGTTCTTC; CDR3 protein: CASSLRPVDGDNEQFF
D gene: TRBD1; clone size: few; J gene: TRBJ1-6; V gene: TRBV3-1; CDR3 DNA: TGTGCCAGCAGCCAACAGGGGGCGAGGGGTAATTCACCCCTCCACTTT; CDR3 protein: CASSQQGARGNSPLHF
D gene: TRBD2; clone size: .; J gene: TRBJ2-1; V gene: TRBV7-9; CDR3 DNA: TGTGCCAGCAGCTGGGGACTAGTCAATGAGCAGTTCTTC; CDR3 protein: CASSWGLVNEQFF
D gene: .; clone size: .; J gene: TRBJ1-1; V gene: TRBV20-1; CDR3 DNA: TGCAGTGCTAGGCTACACAGGGAAGGGACTGAAGCTTTCTTT; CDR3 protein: CSARLHREGTEAFF
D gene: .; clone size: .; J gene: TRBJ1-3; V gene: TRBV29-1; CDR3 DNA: TGCAGCGTTGTACCACAGGGAGGGGACACCATATATTTT; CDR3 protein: CSVVPQGGDTIYF
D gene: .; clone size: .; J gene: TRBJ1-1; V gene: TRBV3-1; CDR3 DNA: TGTGCCAGCAGCCAGGGAGGGGAGGCCCGAGCTTTCTTT; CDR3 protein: CASSQGGEARAFF
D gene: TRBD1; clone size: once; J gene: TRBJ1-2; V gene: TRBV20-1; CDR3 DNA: TGCAGTGCTAGACCTACAGGGGAGGCCTATGGCTACACCTTC; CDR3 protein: CSARPTGEAYGYTF
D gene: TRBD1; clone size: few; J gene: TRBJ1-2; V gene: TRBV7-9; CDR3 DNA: TGTGCCAGCAGCGACAGGGGGCTAGGGGGCTACACCTTC; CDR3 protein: CASSDRGLGGYTF
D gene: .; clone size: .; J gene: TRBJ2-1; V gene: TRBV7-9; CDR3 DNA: TGTGCCAGCAGCTTATCCGCACCAACGTACAATGAGCAGTTCTTC; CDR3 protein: CASSLSAPTYNEQFF
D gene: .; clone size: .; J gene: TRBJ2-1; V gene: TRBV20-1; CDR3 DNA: TGCAGTGCTCCCTCGGCGGTAAGCGAGAGGAGCGATGAGCAGTTCTTC; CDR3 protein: CSAPSAVSERSDEQFF
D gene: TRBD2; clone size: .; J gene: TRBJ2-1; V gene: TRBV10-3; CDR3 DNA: TGTGCCAGTAGCGGGAGGGAATCCAATGAGCAGTTCTTC; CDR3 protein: CASSGRESNEQFF
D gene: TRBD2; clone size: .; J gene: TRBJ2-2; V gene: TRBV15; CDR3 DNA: TGTGCCACCAGCAGCGCGACAAGCGGGGTCCTACGACCCGGGGAGCTGTTTTTT; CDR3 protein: CATSSATSGVLRPGELFF
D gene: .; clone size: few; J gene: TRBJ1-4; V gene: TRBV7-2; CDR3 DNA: TGTGCCAGCAGCCGAGACACAAGGCGGAATGAAAAACTGTTTTTT; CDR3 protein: CASSRDTRRNEKLFF
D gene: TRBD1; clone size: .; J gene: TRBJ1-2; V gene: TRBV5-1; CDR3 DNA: TGCGCCAGCAGCGGGACAGGGGTTAACTATGGCTACACCTTC; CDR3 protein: CASSGTGVNYGYTF
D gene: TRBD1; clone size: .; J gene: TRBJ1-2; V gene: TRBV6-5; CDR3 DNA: TGTGCCAGCAGTGAGGGGGCTCGTGGCTACACCTTC; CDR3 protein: CASSEGARGYTF
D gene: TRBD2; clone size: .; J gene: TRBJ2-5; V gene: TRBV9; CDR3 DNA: TGTGCCAGCAGCGTAGCTTTCGCGGGAGGGAGGGAGACCCAGTACTTC; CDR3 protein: CASSVAFAGGRETQYF
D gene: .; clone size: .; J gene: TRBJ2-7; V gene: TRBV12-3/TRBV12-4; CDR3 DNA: TGTGCCAGCAGTTTAGAGGTAGGGCTCTACGAGCAGTACTTC; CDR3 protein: CASSLEVGLYEQYF
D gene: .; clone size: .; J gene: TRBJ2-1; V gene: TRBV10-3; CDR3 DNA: TGTGCCATCAGTCAGACAGCTGCCCTGGAGACCCAGTTCTTC; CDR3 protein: CAISQTAALETQFF
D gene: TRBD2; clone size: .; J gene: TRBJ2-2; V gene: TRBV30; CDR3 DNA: TGTGCCTGGAGTGCCCAGCGGGACGGATTCACCGGGGAGCTGTTTTTT; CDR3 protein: CAWSAQRDGFTGELFF
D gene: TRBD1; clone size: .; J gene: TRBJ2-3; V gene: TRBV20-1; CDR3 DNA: TGCAGTGCTAGGGACAGGGGATGGGCAGATACGCAGTATTTT; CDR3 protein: CSARDRGWADTQYF